This TCR beta chain was documented in a study of cytomegalovirus exposure and HLA in healthy donors. Study-level information: Findings of an earlier analysis included 90 million to 120 million unique TCR beta sequences from 180 million or so T cells.

Study-level results: The majority of TCR sequences were rare, yet some public TCRs appeared in many donors. Association of a missense DCLRE1C variant with TCR beta V- and J-gene trimming was reported in a later analysis. DRB1 showed the most TCR associations and HLA-C the fewest in a later analysis, as rates varied by HLA locus.

The PCR made use of 60 Vbeta and 13 Jbeta primers. Some clones are missing from TCRdb's copy, which holds only in-frame ones; the method was immunoSEQ multiplex PCR. The sample yields tens of thousands of clones, around 75% seen once. V shed 0 bases and J shed 6 bases, with 12 bases lying between them. CDR3 length: 14 residues. From germline, CDR1 is LGHNA and CDR2 YNFKEQ. This clone was seen once. The antigen is not known. Sequencing was done on a sample of PBMCs. The sequence came from a woman in her thirties or forties in good health and CMV-seropositive. The J gene is TRBJ2-7, the V gene TRBV4-2; possible D gene TRBD2, 6 bases. In DNA form, the CDR3 reads TGTGCCAGCAGCCAAGAATTTGGGGGAGGCGAGCAGTACTTC. Protein sequence: CASSQEFGGGEQYF.